This T cell receptor (beta chain) was observed in a study of blood T cell repertoires in COVID-19. Turning to the study itself: Sample material is recorded as cDNA or gDNA derived from T cells, B-cell-depleted T cells, or PBMCs.

The germline V gene has CDR1 SGDLS and CDR2 YYNGEE. The CDR3 consists of 14 residues. Trimming shortened V by 4 bases and J by 1 base, and 11 bases separated the two germline ends. How the authors handled the data: Quantification of nucleated cells was approximated via reference gene primer amplification. Sequenced by immunoSEQ multiplex PCR; TCRdb stores in-frame clones only, minus some. For V, J and clone size, that table is used; D and trimming come from the DNA. The table lists 40,000 or so clones, roughly 85% of them singletons. The sequence was obtained from a man in his 60s with acute or convalescent COVID-19. Sequenced material: peripheral blood. The gene calls are TRBV9 and TRBJ1-1; D unresolved. The CDR3 region is CASSRDTTNTEAFF. CDR3 nucleotides: TGTGCCAGCAGCCGTGACACAACGAACACTGAAGCTTTCTTT. The full variable domain, with the rest looked up from reference TRBV9 and TRBJ1-1, is DSGVTQTPKHLITATGQRVTLRCSPRSGDLSVYWYQQSLDQGLQFLIQYYNGEERAKGNILERFSAQQFPDLHSELNLSSLELGDSALYFCASSRDTTNTEAFFGQGTRLTVV.